These 29 T cell receptor beta chains originate from one sample sequenced in a study of PD-1 blockade in classical Hodgkin lymphoma. Time point here: cycle 4 day 1 (C4D1), after 6 weeks of nivolumab. All trial patients relapsed after autologous stem cell transplantation. Profiling relied on immunoSEQ multiplex PCR, and the TCRdb table lists in-frame clones only, not all of them. The sample shows more than 95,000 clones, roughly 89% of them seen only once. The sequencing here drew on peripheral blood mononuclear cells (PBMCs), taken before the fourth cycle of nivolumab. The receptors were gathered from a human donor with classical Hodgkin lymphoma.

The CDR3 protein is CASSPRTGEAFF. DNA for the CDR3: TGTGCCAGCAGCCCAAGGACAGGGGAAGCTTTCTTT. The V gene is TRBV7-2, the J gene TRBJ1-1; 8 nucleotides agree with TRBD1. Trimming at V came to 5 bases and at J to 8 bases, leaving 4 bases not matched to a gene. The CDR3 is made up of 12 amino acids. Germline V gene lookup returns CDR1 SGHTA and CDR2 FQGNSA. Full variable domain (remainder filled in from reference TRBV7-2 and TRBJ1-1): GAGVSQSPSNKVTEKGKDVELRCDPISGHTALYWYRQSLGQGLEFLIYFQGNSAPDKSGLPSDRFSAERTGGSVSTLTIQRTQQEDSAVYLCASSPRTGEAFFGQGTRLTVV.

The chain couples TRBV27 to TRBJ2-6; 9 bases map to TRBD2. The ends lost 7 bases at V and 1 base at J; junction bases unmatched: 11. Germline-derived CDR1 and CDR2 are MNHEY and SMNVEV (reference sequence). This CDR3 spans 18 amino acids. CDR3 loop: CASTRGAGGRSGANVLTF. The CDR3 coding sequence is TGTGCCAGCACCCGGGGGGCGGGAGGGAGGTCTGGGGCCAACGTCCTGACTTTC. Full variable domain (rest looked up from reference TRBV27 and TRBJ2-6): EAQVTQNPRYLITVTGKKLTVTCSQNMNHEYMSWYRQDPGLGLRQIYYSMNVEVTDKGDVPEGYKVSRKEKRNFPLILESPSPNQTSLYFCASTRGAGGRSGANVLTFGAGSRLTVL.

This sequence joins TRBV13 and TRBJ2-7, with 12 bases identical to TRBD2. Germline CDR1 PRHDT, CDR2 FYEKMQ (reference sequence). Trimming removed 3 bases from V and 6 bases from J; junction bases left unmatched: 6. This CDR3 has 15 residues. This chain's CDR3 is CASSFPTSGRSEQYF. In DNA form, the CDR3 reads TGTGCCAGCAGCTTTCCAACTAGCGGGAGGTCCGAGCAGTACTTC.

The chain employs TRBV6-5 and TRBJ2-7, with 7 positions matching TRBD1. From germline, CDR1 is MNHEY and CDR2 SVGAGI. Trimming at V came to 0 bases and at J to 0 bases, leaving 5 bases not matched to a gene. This CDR3 spans 16 amino acids. CDR3 amino acids: CASSYSGRGSSYEQYF. CDR3 nucleotide sequence: TGTGCCAGCAGTTACTCGGGCAGGGGGAGCTCCTACGAGCAGTACTTC.

The rearrangement joins TRBV19 to TRBJ2-1, with 10 bases identical to TRBD2. Germline CDR1 and CDR2: LNHDA and SQIVND (reference sequence). Trimming removed 5 bases from V and 3 bases from J; junction bases left unmatched: 7. This CDR3 region has 16 residues. The CDR3 sequence is CASSFGLADYYNEQFF. DNA for the CDR3: TGTGCCAGTAGTTTTGGACTAGCGGACTACTACAATGAGCAGTTCTTC. Filled out from reference TRBV19 and TRBJ2-1, the complete variable domain reads DGGITQSPKYLFRKEGQNVTLSCEQNLNHDAMYWYRQDPGQGLRLIYYSQIVNDFQKGDIAEGYSVSREKKESFPLTVTSAQKNPTAFYLCASSFGLADYYNEQFFGPGTRLTVL.

The V and J genes are TRBV7-2 and TRBJ2-3, with D tentatively TRBD1 (5 bases). V was trimmed by 1 base and J by 6 bases, leaving 11 bases between them. The CDR3 covers 14 residues. Germline V gene data show CDR1 as SGHTA and CDR2 as FQGNSA. For the CDR3, the DNA is TGTGCCAGCAGCTTAGGGCAGGGTTGGGATACGCAGTATTTT. It yields the protein CASSLGQGWDTQYF. Drawing the rest from reference TRBV7-2 and TRBJ2-3, the complete variable domain is GAGVSQSPSNKVTEKGKDVELRCDPISGHTALYWYRQSLGQGLEFLIYFQGNSAPDKSGLPSDRFSAERTGGSVSTLTIQRTQQEDSAVYLCASSLGQGWDTQYFGPGTRLTVL.

As to this clone: The junction does not match germline at one end; this may be a read error. This CDR3 reads CASSLFLSDTEVNF. As DNA, the CDR3 is TGTGCCAGCAGCTTATTCCTCTCCGACACGGAGGTGAACTTC. The rearrangement uses TRBV7-2 and TRBJ2-7; perhaps TRBD2 as D (5 bases). The V gene's germline CDR1 is SGHTA and CDR2 FQGNSA. The CDR3 covers 14 residues.

The chain recombines TRBV19 with TRBJ1-2; no clear D gene. CDR3 length: 15 amino acids. In germline, CDR1 is LNHDA, CDR2 SQIVND (reference sequence). V was cut by 7 bases and J by 4 bases, with 19 bases left in between. CDR3 in amino acids: CASTKEEKTFYGYTF. Written as DNA, the CDR3 is TGTGCCAGTACCAAAGAGGAAAAAACCTTCTATGGCTACACCTTC.

This sequence joins TRBV9 and TRBJ2-7; weak D call: TRBD2 (6 bases). Deletions cut 0 bases from V and 1 base from J, with 17 bases between. This CDR3 contains 17 residues. Per the germline V gene, CDR1 is SGDLS and CDR2 is YYNGEE. The CDR3 region is CASSVGGLGDLSYEQYF. As DNA, the CDR3 is TGTGCCAGCAGCGTAGGAGGATTGGGGGACTTATCCTACGAGCAGTACTTC.

The count of this clone is one. The chain employs TRBV30 and TRBJ1-2; D perhaps matches TRBD1 (6 bases). This CDR3 spans 13 amino acids. Germline loops: CDR1 GTSNPN, CDR2 SVGIG (reference sequence). Trimming took off 3 bases at V and 13 bases at J, with 21 bases between the two ends. The CDR3 region is CAWSFSLTGLPTF. CDR3 bases: TGTGCCTGGAGCTTTTCACTTACAGGGCTTCCCACCTTC.

This sequence joins TRBV15 and TRBJ2-7, with a weak D call TRBD2 (6 bases). CDR1 LNHNV and CDR2 YYDKDF come from the germline V gene (reference sequence). V lost 3 bases and J lost 7, with 10 bases in between. The CDR3 sequence is 12 residues long. The CDR3 bases are TGTGCCACCAGCAGTAGTAGCGGAGAGCAGTACTTC. It codes for CATSSSSGEQYF. Combining the CDR3 with reference TRBV15 and TRBJ2-7 gives the whole variable domain DAMVIQNPRYQVTQFGKPVTLSCSQTLNHNVMYWYQQKSSQAPKLLFHYYDKDFNNEADTPDNFQSRRPNTSFCFLDIRSPGLGDTAMYLCATSSSSGEQYFGPGTRLTVT.

V and J are TRBV6-5 and TRBJ1-5, with D possibly matching TRBD1 (5 bases). CDR1 is MNHEY, CDR2 SVGAGI, per germline. Between the trimmed V and J ends, which lost 5 bases and 4 bases, there was a span of 15 bases. The CDR3 is 15 residues long. The CDR3 spells CASSGTPAANQPQHF. CDR3 coding DNA: TGTGCCAGCAGTGGGACCCCGGCTGCAAATCAGCCCCAGCATTTT.

This chain joins TRBV11-2 and TRBJ2-7; 11 bases line up with TRBD1. Germline V gives CDR1 SGHAT, CDR2 FQNNGV. V trimming: 5 bases; J trimming: 0 bases; junction bases outside the gene matches: 9. The CDR3 is 17 amino acids. Here the CDR3 reads CASSPGTGGLISYEQYF. The CDR3 DNA reads TGTGCCAGCAGCCCTGGGACAGGGGGTTTGATCTCCTACGAGCAGTACTTC.

The chain joins TRBV15 to TRBJ2-7; D is unresolved. The CDR3 contains 17 residues. Between the trimmed V and J ends, which lost 0 bases and 0 bases, there was a span of 15 bases. In germline, CDR1 is LNHNV, CDR2 YYDKDF (reference sequence). CDR3 bases: TGTGCCACCAGCAGAGATCAATCGTCCTTACGCTCCTACGAGCAGTACTTC. This translates into CATSRDQSSLRSYEQYF.

V usage is TRBV6-6 and J usage is TRBJ1-2; maybe TRBD1 (5 bases). Deletions cut 1 base from V and 6 bases from J, with 15 bases between. CDR3 length: 15 amino acids. In germline, CDR1 is MNHNY, CDR2 SVGAGI (reference sequence). Written as DNA, the CDR3 is TGTGCCAGCAGTTACTGGACGGGTCGGGGGGATGGCTACACCTTC. It encodes CASSYWTGRGDGYTF.

This chain connects TRBV4-1 to TRBJ2-6, with D possibly matching TRBD1 (5 bases). CDR3 length equals 15 residues. The V gene's germline CDR1 is MGHRA and CDR2 YSYEKL. V was pared by 1 base and J by 7 bases, with 11 bases between. The CDR3 sequence: CASSQGAGIANVLTF. The CDR3 DNA is TGCGCCAGCAGCCAAGGGGCAGGGATTGCCAACGTCCTGACTTTC.

V usage is TRBV30 and J usage is TRBJ2-1; weak D call: TRBD1 (6 bases). The CDR3 loop spans 13 amino acids. Trimming shortened V by 2 bases and J by 8 bases, and 13 bases separated the two germline ends. Germline V gene lookup returns CDR1 GTSNPN and CDR2 SVGIG (reference sequence). CDR3 protein: CAWSKEQGHEQFF. The CDR3 DNA is TGTGCCTGGAGTAAAGAACAGGGCCATGAGCAGTTCTTC.

V gene TRBV6-1 combines with J gene TRBJ2-7; TRBD1 aligns across 8 bases. Trimming removed 7 bases from V and 3 bases from J; junction bases left unmatched: 8. CDR1 is MNHNS, CDR2 SASEGT, per germline. The CDR3 covers 14 residues. The CDR3 spells CASKKGQGLYEQYF. Written as DNA, the CDR3 is TGTGCCAGCAAAAAAGGACAGGGCCTCTACGAGCAGTACTTC.

This rearrangement joins TRBV4-1 to TRBJ2-2; D ambiguous. The CDR3 extends over 16 amino acids. Germline V lookup: CDR1 MGHRA, CDR2 YSYEKL. Trimming left V 0 bases short and J 8 bases short, with 16 bases between. This CDR3 reads CASSQEGLSAAGELFF. In DNA, the CDR3 is TGCGCCAGCAGCCAAGAAGGTCTATCGGCAGCTGGGGAGCTGTTTTTT.

V gene TRBV10-3 combines with J gene TRBJ1-2; weak D call: TRBD1 (5 bases). CDR1 and CDR2 (germline): ENHRY, SYGVKD. This CDR3 is 13 amino acids long. V was clipped by 6 bases and J by 3 bases, with 11 bases between them. The CDR3 region has the DNA TGTGCCATCAGGGGGGAGGGCGACTATGGCTACACCTTC. It codes for CAIRGEGDYGYTF.

This rearrangement joins TRBV6-6 to TRBJ2-6; D may be TRBD1 (6 bases). CDR1 is MNHNY, CDR2 SVGAGI, per germline (reference sequence). Trimming shortened V by 0 bases and J by 2 bases, and 8 bases separated the two germline ends. CDR3 size: 16 residues. The CDR3 bases are TGTGCCAGCAGTTACTCGTGGGGGCCTGGGGCCAACGTCCTGACTTTC. This encodes CASSYSWGPGANVLTF.

The rearrangement links TRBV29-1 to TRBJ2-7; TRBD2 matches at 10 bases. Germline lookup yields CDR1 SQVTM and CDR2 ANQGSEA. Trimming took 4 bases from V and 3 from J; bases not matched to a gene: 3. The CDR3 runs 13 residues. CDR3 region: CSVGASGGYEQYF. The CDR3 region has the DNA TGCAGCGTTGGGGCTAGCGGGGGCTACGAGCAGTACTTC.

V is TRBV28 and J is TRBJ1-5, with 8 bases that match TRBD1. In germline, CDR1 is MDHEN, CDR2 SYDVKM. The J segment lost 5 bases and the V segment lost 3 bases, leaving 3 bases of the junction unmatched. This CDR3 contains 14 residues. This CDR3 is CASSFGQGYQPQHF. CDR3 DNA: TGTGCCAGCAGTTTCGGACAGGGCTATCAGCCCCAGCATTTT.

The rearrangement joins TRBV6-6 to TRBJ2-1; the match to TRBD1 covers 8 bases. The trim removed 6 bases at V and 0 bases at J, leaving 1 base unmatched. Germline V gene data show CDR1 as MNHNY and CDR2 as SVGAGI (reference sequence). The CDR3 contains 14 residues. The CDR3 here is CASRTGGSYNEQFF. The CDR3 nucleotides read TGTGCCAGCAGAACAGGGGGCTCCTACAATGAGCAGTTCTTC.

V usage is TRBV5-6 and J usage is TRBJ2-7; tentatively, D is TRBD1 (5 bases). The CDR3 is 14 amino acids. The germline V and J ends were trimmed by 0 bases and 3 bases, with 10 bases remaining between them. Germline V gives CDR1 SGHDT, CDR2 YYEEEE. As DNA, the CDR3 is TGTGCCAGCAGCTTGGCGACAGTGAACTACGAGCAGTACTTC. It encodes CASSLATVNYEQYF. The complete variable domain, with remaining parts taken from reference TRBV5-6 and TRBJ2-7, reads DAGVTQSPTHLIKTRGQQVTLRCSPKSGHDTVSWYQQALGQGPQFIFQYYEEEERQRGNFPDRFSGHQFPNYSSELNVNALLLGDSALYLCASSLATVNYEQYFGPGTRLTVT.

V gene TRBV27 combines with J gene TRBJ1-1, with D unclear. CDR1 and CDR2 (germline): MNHEY, SMNVEV (reference sequence). The CDR3 loop spans 11 amino acids. Trimming removed 4 bases from V and 5 bases from J, with 5 bases in between. The CDR3 nucleotides are TGTGCCAGCAGTTCCCTAACTGAAGCTTTCTTT. It is translated as CASSSLTEAFF.

The V call is TRBV7-9, the J call TRBJ2-6, with D hard to call. The CDR3 consists of 16 residues. Germline CDR1 and CDR2: SEHNR and FQNEAQ (reference sequence). V was pared by 0 bases and J by 4 bases, with 10 bases between. The CDR3 bases are TGTGCCAGCAGCTTAGCCCTCCTCGGCGGGGCCAACGTCCTGACTTTC. Protein: CASSLALLGGANVLTF.

The CDR3 sequence: CATSSGPGGDEQFF. The DNA of the CDR3 is TGTGCCACCAGCAGCGGGCCCGGCGGGGATGAGCAGTTCTTC. V gene TRBV15 combines with J gene TRBJ2-1; D is possibly TRBD2 (6 bases). The germline CDR1 and CDR2 sequences are LNHNV and YYDKDF (reference sequence). This CDR3 region has 14 residues. V lost 3 bases and J 8 bases, leaving 14 bases between the germline ends.

V and J are TRBV5-1 and TRBJ2-5; D is possibly TRBD2 (5 bases). Between the trimmed V and J ends, which lost 0 bases and 1 base, there was a span of 13 bases. The germline V gene has CDR1 SGHRS and CDR2 YFSETQ. The length of the CDR3 is 16 residues. CDR3 in amino acids: CASSLGGFRSQETQYF. In DNA, the CDR3 is TGCGCCAGCAGCTTGGGCGGGTTCAGGTCCCAAGAGACCCAGTACTTC.